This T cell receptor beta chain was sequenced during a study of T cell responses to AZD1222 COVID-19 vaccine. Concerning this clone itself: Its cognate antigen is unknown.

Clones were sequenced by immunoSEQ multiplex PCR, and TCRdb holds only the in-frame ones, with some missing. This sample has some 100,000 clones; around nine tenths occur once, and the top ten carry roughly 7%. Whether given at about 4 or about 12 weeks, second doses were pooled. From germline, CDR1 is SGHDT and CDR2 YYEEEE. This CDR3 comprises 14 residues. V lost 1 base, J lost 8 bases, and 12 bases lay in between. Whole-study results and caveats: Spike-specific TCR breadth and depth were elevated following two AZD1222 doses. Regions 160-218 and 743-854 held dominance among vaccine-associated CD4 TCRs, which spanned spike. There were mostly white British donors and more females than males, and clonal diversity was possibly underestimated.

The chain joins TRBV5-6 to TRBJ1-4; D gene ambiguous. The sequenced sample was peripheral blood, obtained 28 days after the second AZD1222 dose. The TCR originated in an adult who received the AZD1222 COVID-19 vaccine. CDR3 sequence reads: CASSLWEVGEKLFF. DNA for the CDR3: TGTGCCAGCAGCTTGTGGGAGGTAGGCGAAAAACTGTTTTTT. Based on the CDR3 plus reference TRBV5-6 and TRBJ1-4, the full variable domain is DAGVTQSPTHLIKTRGQQVTLRCSPKSGHDTVSWYQQALGQGPQFIFQYYEEEERQRGNFPDRFSGHQFPNYSSELNVNALLLGDSALYLCASSLWEVGEKLFFGSGTQLSVL.